Each of the 3 T cell receptor beta chains below was sequenced from the same sample in a study of Graves' ophthalmopathy and Graves' hyperthyroidism. Amplification of TCR beta CDR3 regions used RNA transcripts. Second-round multiplex PCR came after first-round RT-PCR with HTBI primers. TCRdb ran MiXCR on the multiplex PCR reads and lists one entry per CDR3 protein. In the table there are hundreds of thousands of distinct CDR3 sequences, about two fifths of which are singletons. Sequences were obtained from peripheral blood. The receptors originated from an adult man with Graves' ophthalmopathy.

This clonotype was seen many times. The V gene is TRBV20-1, the J gene TRBJ1-2; 7 bases align to TRBD1. The junction had 2 bases not matched to a gene; V was cut back by 1 base and J by 0 bases. The length of the CDR3 is 14 residues. Germline V CDR1 and CDR2: DFQATT, SNEGSKA (reference sequence). The CDR3 sequence is CSARAQGANYGYTF. CDR3 bases: TGCAGTGCTAGAGCCCAGGGGGCTAACTATGGCTACACCTTC.

Many counts were recorded for this clonotype. V is TRBV27 and J is TRBJ1-6; D unresolved. V gave up 3 bases and J gave up 5 bases, with 5 bases separating them. This CDR3 has 13 amino acids. In germline, CDR1 is MNHEY, CDR2 SMNVEV (reference sequence). CDR3 coding DNA: TGTGCCAGCAGTTTCGGCGATAATTCACCCCTCCACTTT. Protein sequence: CASSFGDNSPLHF.

This clonotype showed up just a few times. V gene TRBV13 combines with J gene TRBJ2-5; D is undetermined. CDR3 length: 15 residues. CDR1 is PRHDT and CDR2 is FYEKMQ in the germline V gene (reference sequence). V shed 0 bases and J shed 2 bases, with 10 bases lying between them. The CDR3 reads CASSLGVQTQETQYF. The CDR3 DNA is TGTGCCAGCAGCTTAGGCGTGCAGACACAAGAGACCCAGTACTTC. The full variable domain, completed using reference TRBV13 and TRBJ2-5, is AAGVIQSPRHLIKEKRETATLKCYPIPRHDTVYWYQQGPGQDPQFLISFYEKMQSDKGSIPDRFSAQQFSDYHSELNMSSLELGDSALYFCASSLGVQTQETQYFGPGTRLLVL.